A single sample is the source of the 2 T cell receptor beta chains below, sequenced in a study of control samples from healthy donors and cancer patients. Repertoires were generated with immunoSEQ multiplex PCR, while TCRdb's copy carries only in-frame clones and drops some. The data show some 150,000 clones, about 94% seen once. The sequenced sample was blood. Receptor source: a man aged 50 or older in good health.

V and J are TRBV20-1 and TRBJ1-3; weak D call: TRBD1 (6 bases). This CDR3 is 14 amino acids long. Trimming removed 3 bases from V and 3 bases from J, with 12 bases in between. CDR1 is DFQATT, CDR2 SNEGSKA, per germline (reference sequence). The CDR3 protein is CSASPGQFGNTIYF. The CDR3 coding sequence is TGCAGTGCTAGTCCCGGACAGTTTGGAAACACCATATATTTT.

The chain has TRBV9 and TRBJ2-1; 11 bases agree with TRBD1. Germline values: CDR1 SGDLS, CDR2 YYNGEE. J was trimmed by 5 bases and V by 2 bases; bases with no gene match: 6. The CDR3 is 16 residues long. CDR3 residues: CASSVYPGQGDNEQFF. The CDR3 nucleotides read TGTGCCAGCAGCGTCTATCCGGGACAGGGGGACAATGAGCAGTTCTTC.